This T cell receptor (beta chain) was identified during a study of T cell repertoires in cytomegalovirus infection. TCRdb re-analysed the reads in MiXCR, keeping a single row per CDR3 protein. The sample records around 290,000 distinct CDR3 sequences, roughly a quarter being singletons. In its sample, this clonotype was seen a few times. What it binds is unknown. Study results and limitations: What dominated the ex vivo response were HLA-C-restricted CMV-specific TCR beta clonotypes.

The CDR3 covers 16 residues. Germline CDR1 is SGHRS and CDR2 is YFSETQ. The germline V and J ends were trimmed by 3 bases and 2 bases, with 18 bases remaining between them. This TCR came from a human donor in good health (CMV status not recorded). Some clones in this sample may be carry-over from other donors' samples. This sequence joins TRBV5-1 and TRBJ2-7, with TRBD1 as a possible D gene (6 bases). Sequenced input: PBMCs. CDR3 DNA sequence: TGCGCCAGCAGCTGGCCACGGGGACAACCTACCTACGAGCAGTACTTC. Protein: CASSWPRGQPTYEQYF. The complete variable domain, with remaining parts taken from reference TRBV5-1 and TRBJ2-7, reads KAGVTQTPRYLIKTRGQQVTLSCSPISGHRSVSWYQQTPGQGLQFLFEYFSETQRNKGNFPGRFSGRQFSNSRSEMNVSTLELGDSALYLCASSWPRGQPTYEQYFGPGTRLTVT.